This T cell receptor (beta chain) was found in a study of blood T cell repertoires in COVID-19. Study context: The United States, Italy and Spain were the sources of the acute and convalescent COVID-19 samples.

This CDR3 contains 13 residues. The germline CDR1 and CDR2 sequences are MNHNY and SVGAGI (reference sequence). Trimming shortened V by 5 bases and J by 6 bases, and 11 bases separated the two germline ends. As processed by the authors: Reference gene primers were amplified, and this amplification served to estimate nucleated cell counts. Only in-frame clones appear in the TCRdb table, and some are missing; sequencing was by immunoSEQ multiplex PCR. For V, J and clone size, that table is used; D and trimming come from the DNA. The sample lists 120,000 to 150,000 clones, around 82% occurring once. The sample holds a few counts of this clone.

V gene TRBV6-6 combines with J gene TRBJ2-1; a weak D match, TRBD2 (6 bases). Material: peripheral blood. The sequence was obtained from a woman in her 50s with acute or convalescent COVID-19. CDR3 DNA sequence: TGTGCCAGCAGTACACGGGGGAGCAATGAGCAGTTCTTC. Its translation is CASSTRGSNEQFF.